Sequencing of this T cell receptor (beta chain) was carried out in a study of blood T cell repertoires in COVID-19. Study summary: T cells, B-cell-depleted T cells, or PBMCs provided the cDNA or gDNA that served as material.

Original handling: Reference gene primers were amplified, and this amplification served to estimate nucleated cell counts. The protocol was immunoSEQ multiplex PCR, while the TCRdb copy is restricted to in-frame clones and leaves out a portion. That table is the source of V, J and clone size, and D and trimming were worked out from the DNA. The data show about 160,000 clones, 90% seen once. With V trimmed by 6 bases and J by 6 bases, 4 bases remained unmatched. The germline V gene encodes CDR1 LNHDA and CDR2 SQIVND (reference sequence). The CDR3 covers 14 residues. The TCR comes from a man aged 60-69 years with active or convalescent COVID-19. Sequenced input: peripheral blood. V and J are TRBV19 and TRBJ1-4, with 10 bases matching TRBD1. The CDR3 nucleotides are TGTGCCAGTAGCGTGACAGGGGGCGATGAAAAACTGTTTTTT. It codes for CASSVTGGDEKLFF. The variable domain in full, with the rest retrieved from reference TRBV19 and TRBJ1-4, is DGGITQSPKYLFRKEGQNVTLSCEQNLNHDAMYWYRQDPGQGLRLIYYSQIVNDFQKGDIAEGYSVSREKKESFPLTVTSAQKNPTAFYLCASSVTGGDEKLFFGSGTQLSVL.